A single sample gave rise to the 14 T cell receptor beta chains below, sequenced in a study of blood T cells in healthy people across ages. A second roughly 7 to 12 cycle PCR used barcoded and J-beta primers. TCRdb reprocessed the 5' RACE reads via MiXCR and lists one record per CDR3 protein. In the table there are 1.5 million to 2 million distinct CDR3 sequences, roughly 32% of which are singletons. The specimen was blood. These TCRs come from a woman aged 25 to 39 in good health.

This clonotype was seen a handful of times. V gene TRBV20-1 combines with J gene TRBJ1-5, with D perhaps TRBD1 (6 bases). CDR3 length equals 14 residues. V was shortened by 3 bases and J by 7 bases, with 16 bases between the two germline ends. Germline CDR1 and CDR2: DFQATT and SNEGSKA (reference sequence). The CDR3 DNA reads TGCAGTGCTAGGGGAAGGGGGATCGGGCAGCCCCAGCATTTT. Translated, it gives CSARGRGIGQPQHF.

This clonotype was detected a few times. The V call is TRBV20-1, the J call TRBJ1-6, with unresolved D. The V end lost 5 bases, the J end lost 3 bases, and 14 bases lay between the germline ends. CDR3 length: 15 residues. Germline V lookup: CDR1 DFQATT, CDR2 SNEGSKA (reference sequence). CDR3 sequence (DNA): TGCAGTGCTGGGCCCACTTGGGTCTATAATTCACCCCTCCACTTT. It is translated as CSAGPTWVYNSPLHF.

Concerning this clonotype: Germline and junction disagree at one end, which may indicate a read error. The V gene is TRBV14, the J gene TRBJ2-1, with D possibly matching TRBD2 (6 bases). This CDR3 region has 16 residues. Germline V gene data show CDR1 as SGHDN and CDR2 as FVKESK. The CDR3 loop is CASGHSVAVSYNEQFF. In DNA form, the CDR3 reads TGTGCCAGCGGCCATTCCGTAGCGGTATCCTACAATGAGCAGTTCTTC.

The chain is built from TRBV5-1 and TRBJ2-7; a weak D match, TRBD1 (6 bases). Trimming took off 1 base at V and 3 bases at J, with 17 bases between the two ends. Germline values: CDR1 SGHRS, CDR2 YFSETQ. The CDR3 contains 16 residues. The CDR3: CASSLFRDNHVYEQYF. DNA for the CDR3: TGCGCCAGCAGCTTGTTTAGGGACAACCACGTCTACGAGCAGTACTTC.

This clonotype came up many times. The rearrangement links TRBV6-2 or TRBV6-3 to TRBJ2-1, with 11 bases identical to TRBD2. Germline CDR1 is MNHEY and CDR2 is SVGEGT. V lost 7 bases and J lost 1; bases outside the gene matches: 6. CDR3 length: 16 amino acids. The DNA for the CDR3 is TGTGCCAGCACGTCAGGGACTAGCGGATCCTACAATGAGCAGTTCTTC. It codes for CASTSGTSGSYNEQFF.

This clonotype has only a few counts. The chain carries TRBV5-1 and TRBJ2-5, with TRBD2 matching over 14 bases. The germline gives CDR1 SGHRS, CDR2 YFSETQ. V was pared by 4 bases and J by 6 bases, with 8 bases of the junction left unmatched. The CDR3 is 16 amino acids. CDR3 protein: CASSARTSGGHKTQYF. The CDR3 DNA follows: TGCGCCAGCAGCGCGAGGACTAGCGGGGGGCACAAGACCCAGTACTTC.

This clonotype appeared many times. The gene calls are TRBV6-6 and TRBJ1-2; D not certain. V was trimmed by 7 bases and J by 5 bases, leaving 11 bases between them. Germline CDR1 and CDR2: MNHNY and SVGAGI (reference sequence). The CDR3 has 12 residues. For the CDR3, the DNA is TGTGCCAGCAATGGGTTGGGGTATGGCTACACCTTC. Amino acid sequence: CASNGLGYGYTF.

This clonotype was seen repeatedly, ten times or more. This rearrangement joins TRBV20-1 to TRBJ2-1, with 11 bases identical to TRBD2. Losses at the gene ends were 0 bases for V and 3 bases for J; bases not matched to a gene: 7. Germline assignment: CDR1 DFQATT and CDR2 SNEGSKA (reference sequence). The CDR3 is 17 amino acids. CDR3 DNA sequence: TGCAGTGCTAGAGATCCTAGCGGGGGGTCCTACTACAATGAGCAGTTCTTC. Encoded protein: CSARDPSGGSYYNEQFF.

This clonotype was seen at least ten times. V usage is TRBV13 and J usage is TRBJ2-7, with D uncertain. The CDR3 runs 13 residues. V was clipped by 3 bases and J by 5 bases, with 11 bases between them. The germline CDR1 and CDR2 sequences are PRHDT and FYEKMQ (reference sequence). The CDR3 is CASSFDRAHEQYF. The CDR3 DNA is TGTGCCAGCAGCTTTGACCGGGCCCACGAGCAGTACTTC.

This chain uses TRBV10-3 with TRBJ2-7; possible D gene TRBD1, 5 bases. In germline, CDR1 is ENHRY, CDR2 SYGVKD. The CDR3 runs to 12 residues. Trimming stripped 11 bases from V and 0 bases from J, with 11 bases between. CDR3 nucleotides: TGTGCCTCCCAAGACAGCTCCTACGAGCAGTACTTC. Its protein is CASQDSSYEQYF.

In the case of this clonotype: Without the conserved terminal phenylalanine or tryptophan, this CDR3 likely stems from a read error. J is TRBJ2-7 and V is TRBV12-3 or TRBV12-4; 9 bases align to TRBD2. V gave up 2 bases and J gave up 1 base; unmatched junction bases: 3. The CDR3 has 15 amino acids. The CDR3 sequence: CASSLTTSGSYEQYL. As DNA, the CDR3 is TGTGCCAGCAGTTTAACGACTAGCGGTTCCTACGAGCAGTACTTA.

This clonotype was observed a few times. This sequence joins TRBV5-1 and TRBJ2-5, with 8 bases lining up with TRBD2. V gave up 4 bases and J gave up 2 bases; unmatched junction bases: 10. The length of the CDR3 is 16 residues. The germline gives CDR1 SGHRS, CDR2 YFSETQ. The chain's CDR3 is CASSPAGGRSQETQYF. CDR3 bases: TGCGCCAGCAGCCCGGCGGGGGGCAGATCTCAAGAGACCCAGTACTTC.

Notes on this clonotype: One junction end disagrees with the germline gene, perhaps due to a read error. V usage is TRBV29-1 and J usage is TRBJ2-1; 10 bases map to TRBD1. This CDR3 has 13 residues. Germline values: CDR1 SQVTM, CDR2 ANQGSEA. The DNA of the CDR3 is TGCAGCGTTGGGGACAGGGGTGGCAATGAGCGGTTCTTC. Translation: CSVGDRGGNERFF.

This chain connects TRBV28 to TRBJ1-1; weak D call: TRBD1 (5 bases). CDR1 and CDR2 (germline): MDHEN, SYDVKM. The length of the CDR3 is 15 residues. V dropped 2 bases and J dropped 4 bases, with 14 bases sitting between them. The DNA of the CDR3 is TGTGCCAGCAGTTTAGGGGCGGCAGGGACCACTGAAGCTTTCTTT. This encodes CASSLGAAGTTEAFF.